The entry below gives a single T cell receptor (beta chain) sequence along with its context. No antigen is known for it. The time point: pretreatment peripheral blood. The table came from immunoSEQ multiplex PCR; TCRdb's copy has only in-frame clones and leaves some out. This sample yields about 72,000 clones, of which around 85% are seen a single time; about 15% belongs to the top ten. This entry is derived from a study of PD-L1 blockade in urothelial cancer. Overall study context: In the mid-2010s, patients got going on atezolizumab, taking 1,200 mg intravenously every 3 weeks. Treatment start was followed by blood analysis at 3 weeks (second dose) and again at 6 weeks.

Study-wide results and limits: Pretreatment peripheral blood TCR clonality that fell below the median predicted better survival among the patients studied.

The V gene lost 2 bases and the J gene lost 0 bases, with 8 bases spanning the gap. Germline V CDR1 and CDR2: SGHRS, YFSETQ. The CDR3 runs to 15 residues. The V gene is TRBV5-1, the J gene TRBJ1-4; D gene ambiguous. The source is a man aged 55 to 70 with urothelial cancer. Sequenced here: PBMCs, sampled around atezolizumab (anti-PD-L1) treatment. CDR3 DNA: TGCGCCAGCAGCTTTACAGCGGCAACTAATGAAAAACTGTTTTTT. Amino acid sequence: CASSFTAATNEKLFF.